This T cell receptor (beta chain) was identified in a study of post-analysis software for immune sequencing data. Overall study context: Secondary progressive, relapsing-remitting and progressive-relapsing multiple sclerosis were among the included disease courses. Study conclusions and caveats: The study found significantly lower normalized Chao1 diversity in multiple sclerosis patients than in controls. Compared with controls, patients had more of five TRBV segments, including TRBV5-6, TRBV5-1 and TRBV20-1.

This clonotype was seen at least ten times. The target antigen is unknown. Unique molecular identifiers were present in the TCR beta cDNA libraries. TCRdb re-called the PCR reads through MiXCR, storing one row per CDR3 protein. The sample shows 800,000 to 950,000 distinct CDR3 sequences, around 50% of them seen only once. The V segment lost 7 bases and the J segment 0 bases; nucleotides outside the gene matches: 12. In germline, CDR1 is SQVTM, CDR2 ANQGSEA. The CDR3 consists of 16 residues. This sequence joins TRBV29-1 and TRBJ2-5, with TRBD1 matching 9 bases. This sequence originates from a girl aged 5 to 17 with multiple sclerosis. Sequencing was done on a sample of blood. The CDR3 DNA sequence: TGCAGCGCAGCTATCCCCGGACAGGGGCACCAAGAGACCCAGTACTTC. Translated, it gives CSAAIPGQGHQETQYF. Variable domain in full (rest from reference TRBV29-1 and TRBJ2-5): SAVISQKPSRDICQRGTSLTIQCQVDSQVTMMFWYRQQPGQSLTLIATANQGSEATYESGFVIDKFPISRPNLTFSTLTVSNMSPEDSSIYLCSAAIPGQGHQETQYFGPGTRLLVL.